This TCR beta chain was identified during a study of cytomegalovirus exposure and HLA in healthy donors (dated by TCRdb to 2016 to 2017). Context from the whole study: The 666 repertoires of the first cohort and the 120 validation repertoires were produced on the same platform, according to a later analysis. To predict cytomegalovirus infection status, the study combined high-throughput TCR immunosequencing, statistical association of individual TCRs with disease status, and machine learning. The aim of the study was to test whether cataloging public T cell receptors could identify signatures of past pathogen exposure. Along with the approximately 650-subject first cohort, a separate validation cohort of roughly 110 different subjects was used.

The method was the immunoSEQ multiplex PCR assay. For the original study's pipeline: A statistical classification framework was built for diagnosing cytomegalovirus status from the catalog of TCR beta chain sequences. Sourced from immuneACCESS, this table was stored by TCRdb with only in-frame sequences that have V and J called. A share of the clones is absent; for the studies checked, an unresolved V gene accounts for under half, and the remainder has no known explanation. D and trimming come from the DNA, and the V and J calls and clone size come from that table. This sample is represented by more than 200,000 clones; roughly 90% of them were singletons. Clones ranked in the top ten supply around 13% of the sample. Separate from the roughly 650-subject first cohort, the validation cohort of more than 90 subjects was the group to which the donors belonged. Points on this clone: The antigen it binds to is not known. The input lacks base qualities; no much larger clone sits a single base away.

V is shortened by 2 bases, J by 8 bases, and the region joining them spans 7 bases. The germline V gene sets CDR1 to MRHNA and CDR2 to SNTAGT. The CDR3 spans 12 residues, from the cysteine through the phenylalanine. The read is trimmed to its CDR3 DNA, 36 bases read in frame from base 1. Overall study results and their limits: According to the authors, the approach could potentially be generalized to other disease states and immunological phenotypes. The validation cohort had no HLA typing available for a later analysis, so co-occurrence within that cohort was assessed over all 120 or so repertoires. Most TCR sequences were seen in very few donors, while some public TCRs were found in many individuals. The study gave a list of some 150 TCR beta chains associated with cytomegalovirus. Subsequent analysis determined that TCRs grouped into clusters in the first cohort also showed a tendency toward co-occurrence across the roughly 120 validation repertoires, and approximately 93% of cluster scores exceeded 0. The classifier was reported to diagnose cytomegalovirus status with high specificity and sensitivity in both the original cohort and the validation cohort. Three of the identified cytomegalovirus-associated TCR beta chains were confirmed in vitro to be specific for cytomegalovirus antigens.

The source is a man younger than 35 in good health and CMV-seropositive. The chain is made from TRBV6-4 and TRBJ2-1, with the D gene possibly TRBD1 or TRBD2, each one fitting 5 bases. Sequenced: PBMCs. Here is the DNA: TGTGCCAGCAGTGACGGGGGTTATGAGCAGTTCTTC. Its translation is CASSDGGYEQFF.